These 31 T cell receptor beta chains share one sample of origin, sequenced in a study of blood T cell repertoires in COVID-19. Method: immunoSEQ multiplex PCR; TCRdb's copy keeps in-frame clones and lacks some. The table includes 25,000 or so clones, 85% to 95% detected once. Sequencing used peripheral blood. The receptors shown here come from a human donor with active COVID-19. The donor label of this sample is uncertain.

This chain joins TRBV5-5 and TRBJ2-3, with a weak D call TRBD1 (6 bases). Trimming removed 5 bases from V and 4 bases from J, with 17 bases in between. The CDR3 length is 15 residues. CDR1 SGHKS and CDR2 YYEKEE come from the germline V gene (reference sequence). In nucleotides, the CDR3 is TGTGCCAGCAGTGGGACATCTACCGCCGCAGATACGCAGTATTTT. Its protein product is CASSGTSTAADTQYF. The variable domain in full, with the rest retrieved from reference TRBV5-5 and TRBJ2-3, is DAGVTQSPTHLIKTRGQQVTLRCSPISGHKSVSWYQQVLGQGPQFIFQYYEKEERGRGNFPDRFSARQFPNYSSELNVNALLLGDSALYLCASSGTSTAADTQYFGPGTRLTVL.

J is TRBJ2-2 and V is TRBV27, with D tentatively TRBD1 (6 bases). Germline CDR1 is MNHEY and CDR2 is SMNVEV (reference sequence). The CDR3 consists of 14 residues. The V end was cut by 4 bases, the J end by 7 bases, with 13 bases between. CDR3 loop: CASSSAQGYGELFF. The CDR3 DNA reads as TGTGCCAGCAGTTCCGCACAGGGATACGGGGAGCTGTTTTTT.

This chain connects TRBV7-2 to TRBJ2-7; 12 bases fit TRBD2. With V trimmed by 0 bases and J by 2 bases, 11 bases remained unmatched. The CDR3 has 19 residues. Germline-derived CDR1 and CDR2 are SGHTA and FQGNSA. Written as DNA, the CDR3 is TGTGCCAGCAGCTTAGCGACCTGGACTAGCGGGAAACCAACCTACGAGCAGTACTTC. Translated, it gives CASSLATWTSGKPTYEQYF.

The rearrangement uses TRBV19 and TRBJ2-1; the D gene is possibly TRBD1 (6 bases). Deletions cut 3 bases from V and 15 bases from J, with 30 bases between. Per the germline V gene, CDR1 is LNHDA and CDR2 is SQIVND (reference sequence). The CDR3 loop spans 17 amino acids. CDR3 in amino acids: CASSMGQGTINTLSRFF. DNA of the CDR3: TGTGCCAGTAGTATGGGCCAGGGGACAATAAATACTCTCTCTAGGTTCTTC. The complete variable domain, with remaining parts taken from reference TRBV19 and TRBJ2-1, reads DGGITQSPKYLFRKEGQNVTLSCEQNLNHDAMYWYRQDPGQGLRLIYYSQIVNDFQKGDIAEGYSVSREKKESFPLTVTSAQKNPTAFYLCASSMGQGTINTLSRFFGPGTRLTVL.

DNA of the CDR3: TGTGCCACCACTCGCGGGTCCTACGAGCAGTACTTC. Protein sequence: CATTRGSYEQYF. The V and J genes are TRBV6-6 and TRBJ2-7; tentatively, D is TRBD2 (5 bases). The V end lost 10 bases, the J end lost 1 base, and 11 bases lay between the germline ends. Germline assignment: CDR1 MNHNY and CDR2 SVGAGI (reference sequence). The CDR3 is 12 amino acids.

The CDR3 here is CASSPGLAGAVGLAKNIQYF. In DNA, the CDR3 is TGCGCCAGCAGCCCGGGACTAGCGGGAGCGGTGGGGTTAGCCAAAAACATTCAGTACTTC. The chain links TRBV5-1 to TRBJ2-4, with TRBD2 matching 14 bases. From germline, CDR1 is SGHRS and CDR2 YFSETQ. The CDR3 has 20 amino acids. V trimming: 4 bases; J trimming: 0 bases; junction bases outside the gene matches: 12.

This clone has only one observation. The chain recombines TRBV6-2 or TRBV6-3 with TRBJ2-1; 14 nucleotides line up with TRBD2. Per the germline V gene, CDR1 is MNHEY and CDR2 is SVGEGT. J lost 8 bases, V lost 6 bases, and 9 bases had no gene match. The CDR3 spans 16 residues. The CDR3, as DNA: TGTGCCAGCAGCCCACCGGGACTAGCGGGGGAGGATGAGCAGTTCTTC. Protein product: CASSPPGLAGEDEQFF.

V usage is TRBV5-4 and J usage is TRBJ1-4; TRBD1 aligns across 10 bases. The junction had 2 bases not matched to a gene; V was cut back by 0 bases and J by 0 bases. Per germline, CDR1 SGHNT and CDR2 YYREEE (reference sequence). The CDR3 has 17 amino acids. CDR3 region: CASSLVGQGTTNEKLFF. As DNA, the CDR3 is TGTGCCAGCAGCTTGGTGGGACAGGGGACAACTAATGAAAAACTGTTTTTT.

The genes are TRBV27 and TRBJ1-4; D may be TRBD1 (5 bases). The CDR3 extends over 13 amino acids. Per the germline V gene, CDR1 is MNHEY and CDR2 is SMNVEV (reference sequence). Deletions cut 8 bases from V and 6 bases from J, with 13 bases between. The CDR3, as DNA: TGTGCCAGCGCCTGGGGAGGGGATGAAAAACTGTTTTTT. This encodes CASAWGGDEKLFF.

The chain combines TRBV27 with TRBJ2-2, with D perhaps TRBD2 (7 bases). Trimming left V 4 bases short and J 6 bases short, with 15 bases between. The CDR3 sequence is 15 residues long. Germline assignment: CDR1 MNHEY and CDR2 SMNVEV (reference sequence). The CDR3 nucleotides read TGTGCCAGCAGTTCTGGGAGGGGGGTGGCCGGGGAGCTGTTTTTT. It specifies CASSSGRGVAGELFF.

The genes are TRBV18 and TRBJ2-7; a possible D gene is TRBD2 (6 bases). This CDR3 is 17 amino acids long. V was shortened by 5 bases and J by 6 bases, with 26 bases between the two germline ends. The germline V gene encodes CDR1 KGHSH and CDR2 LQKENI. The DNA for the CDR3 is TGTGCCAGCTCATACCGGCCGGACGGACGCTCGGGAGTCGAGCAGTACTTC. This gives the protein CASSYRPDGRSGVEQYF.

The chain uses TRBV11-2 and TRBJ2-7, with 8 bases aligning to TRBD2. The CDR3 covers 15 residues. V shed 3 bases and J 3 bases; nucleotides not matched to a gene: 7. The germline V gene encodes CDR1 SGHAT and CDR2 FQNNGV. The CDR3 region has the DNA TGTGCCAGCAGCTTGCTAGCGGGCGCCAACTACGAGCAGTACTTC. Its protein product is CASSLLAGANYEQYF.

The chain is built from TRBV6-2 or TRBV6-3 and TRBJ2-5, with 8 bases fitting TRBD2. Germline V gives CDR1 MNHEY, CDR2 SVGEGT. V lost 1 base and J lost 5; bases outside the gene matches: 6. The CDR3 covers 15 residues. The CDR3 is CASSYYTGGQETQYF. The CDR3 nucleotides are TGTGCCAGCAGTTACTATACGGGGGGGCAGGAGACCCAGTACTTC.

The chain uses TRBV18 and TRBJ2-7, with D possibly matching TRBD1 (7 bases). Looked up from germline, CDR1 is KGHSH and CDR2 is LQKENI. V was cut by 0 bases and J by 6 bases, with 15 bases left in between. This CDR3 spans 15 amino acids. CDR3 DNA sequence: TGTGCCAGCTCACCACCGCTAGCGCAGGGGGGCGAGCAGTACTTC. This gives the protein CASSPPLAQGGEQYF.

CDR3 protein: CASRAYSDRVSYEQYF. CDR3 bases: TGTGCCAGCAGAGCCTATTCGGACAGGGTTTCTTACGAGCAGTACTTC. The V call is TRBV2, the J call TRBJ2-7, with 8 nucleotides matching TRBD1. Germline lookup yields CDR1 SNHLY and CDR2 FYNNEI. There are 16 residues in the CDR3. Trimming cost V 6 bases and J 4 bases; bases outside gene matches: 14.

J is TRBJ2-7 and V is TRBV18; 7 positions agree with TRBD1. The CDR3 is 12 residues long. CDR1 KGHSH and CDR2 LQKENI come from the germline V gene. With V trimmed by 5 bases and J by 6 bases, 4 bases remained unmatched. The CDR3, as DNA: TGTGCCAGCTCAAGGGGGCCCTCCGAGCAGTACTTC. This encodes CASSRGPSEQYF.

V usage is TRBV29-1 and J usage is TRBJ2-1, with 7 positions matching TRBD2. V lost 6 bases to trimming and J lost 5 bases; unmatched junction nucleotides: 10. Germline CDR1 reads SQVTM; CDR2 reads ANQGSEA. The CDR3 is made up of 14 amino acids. CDR3 region: CSVTPSGVNNEQFF. CDR3 in DNA: TGCAGCGTAACCCCTAGCGGTGTAAACAATGAGCAGTTCTTC.

This chain connects TRBV7-9 to TRBJ2-3; 9 bases line up with TRBD2. J lost 1 base, V lost 2 bases, and 4 bases had no gene match. The CDR3 totals 16 residues. Looked up from germline, CDR1 is SEHNR and CDR2 is FQNEAQ (reference sequence). CDR3 in DNA: TGTGCCAGCAGCTTAAATGTAGCGGGAGGCACAGATACGCAGTATTTT. This translates into CASSLNVAGGTDTQYF.

This clone was seen only a few times. The V gene is TRBV4-3, the J gene TRBJ2-7, with 7 bases aligning to TRBD1. Germline V gene data show CDR1 as LGHNA and CDR2 as YSLEER. CDR3 length equals 18 residues. J lost 8 bases, V lost 0 bases, and 19 bases had no gene match. The CDR3: CASSQDSLGIGTASKQYF. The CDR3 bases are TGCGCCAGCAGCCAAGATTCCCTAGGAATAGGGACAGCATCCAAGCAGTACTTC.

The V gene is TRBV4-3, the J gene TRBJ2-4; TRBD1 aligns across 7 bases. Germline CDR1 and CDR2: LGHNA and YSLEER. This CDR3 has 16 amino acids. The junction had 4 bases not matched to a gene; V was cut back by 2 bases and J by 0 bases. The CDR3 here is CASSQRRDRAKNIQYF. Written as DNA, the CDR3 is TGCGCCAGCAGCCAACGCAGGGACAGAGCCAAAAACATTCAGTACTTC.

The chain couples TRBV29-1 to TRBJ2-2; D gene ambiguous. Trimming took 7 bases from V and 0 from J, leaving 12 bases between them. The CDR3 extends over 14 amino acids. Germline lookup yields CDR1 SQVTM and CDR2 ANQGSEA. CDR3 protein: CSARLLTNTGELFF. In nucleotides, the CDR3 is TGCAGCGCACGACTTTTGACGAACACCGGGGAGCTGTTTTTT.

The chain carries TRBV5-1 and TRBJ2-5; perhaps TRBD1 as D (7 bases). The germline V gene encodes CDR1 SGHRS and CDR2 YFSETQ. Trimming removed 5 bases from V and 5 bases from J, with 16 bases in between. CDR3 size: 14 residues. The DNA for the CDR3 is TGCGCCAGCAGAAACGACAGGGCGGGGGAGACCCAGTACTTC. Translation: CASRNDRAGETQYF.

The chain employs TRBV6-5 and TRBJ1-1; 9 nucleotides agree with TRBD1. The CDR3 spans 15 residues. V shed 7 bases and J 2 bases; nucleotides not matched to a gene: 8. Germline CDR1 MNHEY, CDR2 SVGAGI. CDR3 coding DNA: TGTGCCAGCACCGCACAGGGGGCAGGAAACACTGAAGCTTTCTTT. It yields the protein CASTAQGAGNTEAFF.

The CDR3 DNA reads as TGCGCCAGCAGCTACTTTAGCGGGAGGGCCGACGAGCAGTACTTC. The encoded protein is CASSYFSGRADEQYF. The chain recombines TRBV5-1 with TRBJ2-7, with 11 bases fitting TRBD2. After removal of 3 bases from V and 5 bases from J, the junction contained 7 bases not matched to a gene. Germline V lookup: CDR1 SGHRS, CDR2 YFSETQ. The CDR3 extends over 15 amino acids. Combining the CDR3 with reference TRBV5-1 and TRBJ2-7 gives the whole variable domain KAGVTQTPRYLIKTRGQQVTLSCSPISGHRSVSWYQQTPGQGLQFLFEYFSETQRNKGNFPGRFSGRQFSNSRSEMNVSTLELGDSALYLCASSYFSGRADEQYFGPGTRLTVT.

The chain combines TRBV7-9 with TRBJ2-3; weak D call: TRBD2 (7 bases). The CDR3 contains 16 residues. Germline lookup yields CDR1 SEHNR and CDR2 FQNEAQ (reference sequence). Trimming took 4 bases from V and 5 from J, leaving 19 bases between them. CDR3 residues: CASSWGRGLLKDTQYF. The CDR3 DNA reads as TGTGCCAGCAGCTGGGGGCGGGGGCTACTTAAAGATACGCAGTATTTT.

The CDR3 nucleotides read TGTGCCAGCTCCCAGCCGGGGAGCGGAGCGAACACCGGGGAGCTGTTTTTT. It yields the protein CASSQPGSGANTGELFF. The V gene is TRBV18, the J gene TRBJ2-2, with D maybe TRBD2 (5 bases). Germline V gene sequence: CDR1 KGHSH, CDR2 LQKENI. This CDR3 region has 17 residues. Trimming removed 6 bases from V and 0 bases from J, with 17 bases in between.

This chain connects TRBV7-6 to TRBJ1-1, with D maybe TRBD1 (6 bases). Germline V gene data show CDR1 as SGHVS and CDR2 as FNYEAQ. The V end was cut by 1 base, the J end by 0 bases, with 21 bases between. The CDR3 totals 19 residues. The DNA of the CDR3 is TGTGCCAGCAGCTTAGGATGGATGGGTACAGGGCGCATGAACACTGAAGCTTTCTTT. Protein: CASSLGWMGTGRMNTEAFF.

This chain uses TRBV3-1 (or the pseudogene TRBV3-2) with TRBJ1-4; tentatively, D is TRBD1 (5 bases). The germline V gene encodes CDR1 LGHDT and CDR2 YNNKEL (reference sequence). With 2 bases removed from V and 7 bases from J, the gap between germline ends came to 11 bases. This CDR3 has 14 residues. The chain's CDR3 is CASSQTVGGEKLFF. DNA for the CDR3: TGTGCCAGCAGCCAAACGGTGGGGGGTGAAAAACTGTTTTTT.

The chain has TRBV21-1 and TRBJ2-3; the D call in the table, TRBD2, was not verified against the DNA. TRBV21-1 is a pseudogene segment. This CDR3 comprises 18 residues. The CDR3 DNA reads as TGTGCCAGCAGCAAAAGGAGTTCCGGGCCGAGGGTAACAGATACGCAGTATTTT. Amino acid sequence: CASSKRSSGPRVTDTQYF.

CDR3 in DNA: TGTGCCAGCAGCTCCGGGTCTTACAGGGGTCAAGAGACCCAGTACTTC. Translating it yields CASSSGSYRGQETQYF. The genes are TRBV5-8 and TRBJ2-5; 7 nucleotides line up with TRBD1. The CDR3 consists of 16 residues. With V trimmed by 3 bases and J by 2 bases, 10 bases remained unmatched. Germline V gives CDR1 SGHTS, CDR2 YDEGEE.

The chain couples TRBV2 to TRBJ1-1; D is perhaps TRBD1 (6 bases). This CDR3 is built from 17 residues. The germline V gene encodes CDR1 SNHLY and CDR2 FYNNEI. The V gene lost 5 bases and the J gene lost 4 bases, with 23 bases spanning the gap. The CDR3 spells CASSSRVKGGVATEAFF. Here the CDR3 DNA reads TGTGCCAGCAGTTCCCGGGTTAAAGGGGGAGTTGCCACTGAAGCTTTCTTT. Based on the CDR3 plus reference TRBV2 and TRBJ1-1, the full variable domain is EPEVTQTPSHQVTQMGQEVILRCVPISNHLYFYWYRQILGQKVEFLVSFYNNEISEKSEIFDDQFSVERPDGSNFTLKIRSTKLEDSAMYFCASSSRVKGGVATEAFFGQGTRLTVV.